Here is one T cell receptor beta chain with its context. Antigen specificity is unknown. This specimen comes from a study of T cell responses to AZD1222 COVID-19 vaccine. Findings of the study overall: Vaccination with two AZD1222 doses was followed by a rise in Spike-specific TCR breadth and depth.

Data came from immunoSEQ multiplex PCR; TCRdb stores just in-frame clones and leaves some out. The sample includes about 140,000 clones, around 90% of them seen just once. V was clipped by 3 bases and J by 1 base, with 6 bases between them. The CDR3 is 13 residues long. CDR1 is WSHSY and CDR2 is SAAADI in the germline V gene. The receptor's source is an adult in good health. The sample in question was peripheral blood, obtained on day 0 of AZD1222 vaccination. This rearrangement joins TRBV10-2 to TRBJ1-2; D is possibly TRBD1 (5 bases). In nucleotides, the CDR3 is TGCGCCAGCAGTGACAGGGTTAACTATGGCTACACCTTC. It codes for CASSDRVNYGYTF.